This T cell receptor (beta chain) was profiled in a study of cytomegalovirus exposure and HLA in healthy donors (TCRdb year 2017). For context, the study as a whole: In an earlier analysis of several hundred of the donors, 276 Gb of sequence data and 117 million unique TCR beta sequences from 180 million or so T cells were reported. Four to six DR-DQ haplotypes were handled as single units for association and clustering, since linkage in the cohort was strong. Among the approximately 420 genotyped donors, about 85% belonged to the genetic ancestry cluster associated with self-reported Caucasian donors. Genome-wide SNP genotypes for about 60% of the roughly 700 donors were used in a later genetic analysis, which treated that subset as a discovery cohort. In addition to the first cohort of about 650 subjects, a separate validation cohort of about 120 different subjects was used. Typing coverage varied by locus: about 620-640 donors for A, B, C, DRB1 and DQB1; roughly 510 for DQA1; about 600 for DPA1; approximately 470 for DPB1. To predict cytomegalovirus infection status, the study brought together high-throughput TCR immunosequencing, statistical association of individual TCRs with disease status, and machine learning. Rather than using new phenotypic data, the later analysis identified candidate immune exposures from TCR beta sequences and from how often those sequences occurred across donors. The aim of the study was to test whether cataloging public T cell receptors could identify signatures of past pathogen exposure. To study patterns of TCR occurrence, a later analysis re-analyzed previously published TCR beta repertoires from 666 donors and added high-resolution HLA genotyping. Donor age, sex, ethnicity and CMV serostatus were compiled alongside the repertoire data. Among about 370 genotyped donors of the cohort, an average of roughly 230,000 unique TCR beta nucleotide sequences was sequenced per donor, of which roughly 17% were non-productive. An earlier analysis of 587 of the donors used high-throughput TCR beta sequencing to judge whether each TCR beta V gene segment behaved as functional or pseudogenic. HLA typing covered class I and class II loci at four-digit resolution. All discovery cohort repertoires had been generated using a single sequencing platform. The T cell repertoires of around 730 subjects were profiled by immunosequencing and related to cytomegalovirus serostatus. Approximately 310 gigabases of sequencing data and around 80 million unique TCR sequences made up an early release that covered 640 HLA-typed donors.

The library came from the immunoSEQ multiplex PCR assay. For the multiplex PCR, a mixture combining 60 forward primers for TCR Vbeta segments and 13 reverse primers for TCR Jbeta segments was used. The CDR3 region of rearranged TCR beta genes was amplified from genomic DNA with a multiplex PCR assay. The Illumina HiSeq System was used to sequence the amplified TCR beta libraries as 87-base-pair reads. In the source study's methods: In a later analysis, some 80 million unique TCR beta chains were counted across the approximately 640 repertoires, and some 10 million of these chains were shared by at least two donors. Raw reads were error-corrected and collapsed into unique sequences with a nearest-neighbor algorithm that merged closely related sequences to remove PCR and sequencing errors. CDR3 sequences were aligned to IMGT reference sequences to assign V, D and J gene segments. For a sequence to be retained, at least a six-nucleotide match to both a V gene segment and a J gene segment was required. A rearrangement was called productive if the CDR3 had no stop codons and remained in frame with V and J, and every other rearrangement was called non-productive. Following IMGT convention, CDR3 was defined as the stretch from the second conserved V-encoded cysteine to the conserved J-encoded phenylalanine. The earlier analysis of some 550 of the donors excluded any sequence lacking an unambiguous match to a single V gene segment. An earlier analysis of fewer than 750 of the donors called V segments functional above 56.7% productive rearrangements and segregating when the between-donor standard deviation exceeded 5%. A statistical classification framework was developed to diagnose cytomegalovirus status using the catalog of TCR beta chain sequences. A later analysis assigned V and J genes by comparing TCR nucleotide sequences with IMGT/GENE-DB human TR gene sequences. Using the TCRdist pipeline, a later analysis assigned CDR3 sequences along with most-parsimonious VDJ recombination scenarios. In a later analysis, each TCR beta chain was defined by its CDR3 amino acid sequence together with its V-gene family, and reads lacking a unique V-gene family were excluded. In a later analysis, nearly 600 highly shared, low-generation-probability nucleotide sequences were removed to address suspected cross-contamination and a sequencing artifact. In a later analysis, a clonal expansion index for each public chain was calculated from normalized within-repertoire ranks of inferred template counts. In a later analysis, generation probabilities were computed using a VDJ recombination model fitted to out-of-frame rearrangements, and the results were checked against IGoR. Hypergeometric tests were used in a later analysis to score TCR-TCR, TCR-HLA and TCR-CMV co-occurrence, with a repertoire-size bias correction applied to the TCR pairs. In a later analysis, false discovery rates were estimated by permuting HLA or CMV assignments 20 times. A later analysis grouped co-occurring TCRs with DBSCAN, adding TCRdist sequence similarity when clustering within HLA-allele-positive subsets. Repertoires with fewer than 30,000 or more than 120,000 public chains were left out of co-occurrence clustering, as were several repertoires with anomalous nucleotide sharing. TCRdb retrieved this table from immuneACCESS and kept in-frame rearrangements only. Not all clones are present; in checked studies, unresolved V genes account for under half, and no reason is known for the remainder. V, J and clone size are taken as reported in that table, and D and trimming were inferred from the DNA itself. In all, the sample holds about 210,000 clones, and around 82% of those were seen once. The ten most abundant clones make up roughly an eighth of the sample.

This clone was observed once. The antigen it binds to is not known. No base quality information exists; no much larger clone differs at one position. The cohort comprised some 680 healthy bone marrow donors. At the time of sampling, all cohort members were nominally healthy, though unrecorded immune exposures were likely present. The donor tested CMV seropositive, placing the donor among the 289 seropositive members of the cohort. Each donor provided a peripheral blood sample, and peripheral blood mononuclear cells were used for TCR beta sequencing. The Qiagen DNeasy Blood Extraction Kit was used to extract genomic DNA from the blood cell samples. The cysteine opens and the phenylalanine closes a CDR3 of 15 amino acids. The retained sequence is limited to the CDR3, 45 bases, with the frame set at the first base. Deletion took 1 base off V and 0 bases off J, with a span of 9 bases between the germline ends. CDR1 LNHDA and CDR2 SQIVND were looked up in the germline V gene (reference sequence).

Paper-wide results and their limitations: Because counts were too low, about 15 rarely observed V segments, including chromosome 9 orphons, were left out of the earlier analysis of 587 of the donors. A later analysis reported that several top co-occurrence clusters appeared linked to parvovirus B19, influenza, CMV and Epstein-Barr virus. The authors suggested that the approach could potentially be extended to other disease states and immunological phenotypes. Compared with equally common non-associated chains, HLA-associated TCR beta chains in a later analysis were more clonally expanded and had lower generation probabilities. Strong co-occurrence of HLA alleles, especially DR and DQ, made assigning TCR associations to individual alleles difficult. While some public TCRs were present in many individuals, most TCR sequences turned up only very rarely across donors. A further reported finding was that TCR beta sequences accurately predicted the HLA-A and HLA-B alleles for most subjects in the first cohort. Compared with the roughly 700-donor mean, donors in an Asian-associated ancestry cluster had fewer N-insertions in productive TCRs, according to a later genetic analysis. The presence/absence analyses assumed that sequencing depth was roughly uniform across donors, and that assumption may not be true. Most CMV-associated TCR beta chains appeared to be HLA-restricted in a later analysis, and the HLA associations seemed to be driven largely by CMV exposure. The cohort was sequenced for TCR beta chains only, and without alpha or paired-chain data the features that could be detected were limited. Linkage disequilibrium might explain the correlated functional status among segregating V segments, but an unknown experimental factor could not be ruled out. A later analysis associated 16,951 TCR beta sequences with specific HLA alleles at a false discovery rate of 0.05. According to a later analysis, TCR association rates differed among HLA loci, with DRB1 alleles showing the most associated TCRs and HLA-C alleles showing the fewest. Some IMGT-functional V segments, including TRBV6-2 and TRBV6-3, could not be distinguished by the 87-base-pair reads and were therefore excluded. The sequencing pipeline was judged likely to have produced a cluster of highly shared sequence variants as a technical artifact. Because HLA typing was missing for some donors at each locus, association tests included only the typed subset. In an earlier analysis of fewer than 750 of the donors, most TCR beta V segments were observed in productive rearrangements about 90% or about 30% of the time, broadly matching IMGT annotations. In vitro tests confirmed that a few of the cytomegalovirus-associated TCR beta chains recognize cytomegalovirus antigens. The classifier was reported to diagnose cytomegalovirus status with high specificity and sensitivity in both the original and validation cohorts. Immune exposure information for the cohort was limited to CMV serostatus. In the study, approximately 160 TCR beta chains were listed as associated with cytomegalovirus. In a later genetic analysis, a missense DCLRE1C variant was associated with V-gene and J-gene trimming of TCR beta chains, and the association was replicated in an independent cohort.

The sequence joins TRBV19 to TRBJ1-1, with the D segment identity uncertain. Input material: PBMCs. The origin of this receptor is a woman in her 30s in good health and CMV-seropositive. CDR3 region: CASSIGQNMNTEAFF. Here is the DNA: TGTGCCAGTAGTATAGGGCAGAACATGAACACTGAAGCTTTCTTT.